Here is one T cell receptor (beta chain) with its context. This clonotype occurred a few times. It has no known antigen specificity. Per-nucleotide qualities are absent, and no much larger clonotype sits a single base away. The record originates from a study of blood T cells in healthy people across ages (dated by TCRdb to the mid-2010s). In the study overall: In model experiments, roughly one uniquely barcoded TCR beta cDNA molecule per two T cells was captured by template switching. For two donors (one aged 18 to 29 and one aged 80 or older), the study analyzed two additional independent replicas of 1 million unique cDNA reads from the same blood draw. The donors were split into four age groups: young (average around 15 years), middle-aged (more than 35), aged (about 56) and long-lived (over 80). The study measured age-related changes in TCR beta repertoire diversity using deep sequencing normalized with unique cDNA molecular identifiers. Results the study describes overall, beyond this receptor: Since profiling was done on bulk unsorted PBMCs, naive and antigen-experienced compartments could not be conclusively compared. Observed TCR beta diversity correlated strongly with the percentage of naive T cells measured by flow cytometry. Donor CMV infection status was unknown, potentially confounding age-related changes in expanded clonotypes. The long-lived group showed more naive CD4+ T cells, fewer expanded clones and increased TCR diversity than the aged group, suggesting age selection. As age increased, observed TCR beta diversity per million T cells dropped in a roughly linear way, and a significant reduction was already evident by age about 40. Estimates of total diversity from one million sequenced T cells were regarded as lower bounds and underestimates.

The 35 to 40 donors, aged about 6 to 100 years, were systemically healthy Caucasian individuals from Russia. Ten milliliters of peripheral blood were drawn from each donor into EDTA-treated Vacutainer tubes. Ficoll-Paque density-gradient centrifugation was used to isolate PBMCs, with at least 6.5 million per sample. Trizol reagent was used to extract total RNA from the PBMCs, yielding at least 6 micrograms per sample. The percentages of naive CD45RAhigh/CD27high T cells were determined by flow cytometry on a PBMC aliquot from every donor. Taken from cysteine to phenylalanine, the CDR3 has 13 residues. The only DNA kept is the CDR3, 39 bases in frame from the first base. The germline V gene yields SGHTA for CDR1 and FQGTGA for CDR2. Between the V and J ends, shortened by 2 bases and 6 bases respectively, the junction contains 10 bases. Library preparation used 5' RACE. Sequencing was carried out with an Illumina HiSeq 2500. The second PCR ran for roughly 7 to 11 cycles and used a J-beta primer mix along with a sample-barcoded 5' primer. Each TCR beta cDNA molecule received a unique molecular identifier from a template-switch 5' adaptor carrying 12 random nucleotides. Each sample yielded at least 3 million CDR3-containing paired-end reads. The Mint cDNA synthesis kit, primed by a TRBC-specific oligonucleotide, was used to synthesize first-strand cDNA from all RNA. Following uracil-DNA glycosylase treatment, a first 18-cycle PCR with universal primers M1SS and BC2_uni_R was performed on all cDNA. The authors processed their data as follows. Each sample was normalized by randomly selecting 1 million high-quality reads, each carrying a distinct molecular identifier. Instead of being binned into consensus sequences, reads with shared molecular identifiers were discarded. MiTCR, with a Q25 quality threshold and the strictest error-elimination algorithm, was used for CDR3 identification, clonotype clustering and error correction. A nonparametric unseen species model with Euler transformation was used to estimate a lower bound on total TCR beta diversity. Using fastp at Q25 and MiXCR, TCRdb reprocessed the public reads and kept productive beta chains. Every distinct CDR3 protein forms one entry, paired with its most common genes and DNA. The V and J calls and clone size are TCRdb's, not the authors'. Present in this sample are around 1,000,000 distinct CDR3 sequences, approximately 26% of which were seen just once. The ten largest clones take up approximately 0.7% of the sample.

These data are also associated with another study on T cells of mothers and their children. The second study's authors report: Donors were nine systemically healthy Caucasian individuals: three mothers and their six children. cDNA synthesis consumed the entire amount of extracted RNA, loaded at approximately 1.6 ug RNA in each 15 ul reaction. In the second PCR, the M1S primer added sample barcodes and 2-4 random nucleotides. Over 8.5 million TCR beta CDR3 reads were obtained for each mother, and 2.5 million to 3 million reads were obtained for each child. TCR recombination output is similarly shaped by thymic selection in related and unrelated pairs, with a minor effect exerted by inherited differences. Normalized repertoire overlap was always found to be slightly, but never significantly, higher in related mother-child pairs than in unrelated mother-child pairs. No persistent microchimeric T cell clones were detected, at a sensitivity of 90 to 100 clones per million clonotypes. To look for features that set related mother-child pairs apart from unrelated individuals, the researchers ran deep NGS to compare the TCR beta repertoires of mothers and children. Mothers averaged about 40 +/- 4 years of age and children averaged roughly 10 +/- 4 years. After adapter ligation was performed with NEBNext reagents, the libraries were sequenced on an Illumina HiSeq 2000 with 100+100 nt paired-end reads. To prevent cross-contamination, the mother and child libraries were prepared a month apart and were sequenced in separate runs. Between 500,000 and 2,000,000 distinct TCR beta clonotypes were identified per donor. Naive TCR beta clonotypes were estimated from low-frequency clonotypes matched to each donor's FACS-determined naive share, without sorting.

This TCR was recovered from a girl aged 2 to 9 in good health. The chain couples TRBV7-3 to TRBJ1-1, with TRBD1 perhaps the D gene, on 5 matching bases. Input material: blood. The CDR3 reads CASSLGTSSEAFF. The sequence in DNA is TGTGCCAGCAGCTTAGGGACCTCCTCTGAAGCTTTCTTT. Outside the CDR3, residues come from the reference TRBV7-3 and TRBJ1-1 proteins, so the full variable domain is: GAGVSQTPSNKVTEKGKYVELRCDPISGHTALYWYRQSLGQGPEFLIYFQGTGAADDSGLPNDRFFAVRPEGSVSTLKIQRTERGDSAVYLCASSLGTSSEAFFGQGTRLTVV.